This entry features one TCR beta chain sequence. No antigen is known for it. The sampling schedule covered blood at baseline, cycle 4 day 1, and cycle 7 day 1. The sample is drawn from a study of OX40 agonist ivuxolimab in advanced cancers. Repertoires were generated with immunoSEQ multiplex PCR, while TCRdb's copy carries only in-frame clones and drops some. The sample records roughly 100,000 clones, 90% being singletons. Broader study findings: In the 0.1 to 3.0 mg/kg range, CD4+ and CD8+ blood T cells had expanded clonally by week 6.

Looked up from germline, CDR1 is GTSNPN and CDR2 is SVGIG (reference sequence). The CDR3 runs 13 residues. V was pared by 4 bases and J by 11 bases, with 20 bases between. The J gene is TRBJ1-1, the V gene TRBV30, with a tentative D call TRBD1 (5 bases). The clonotype was recovered from an adult with an advanced solid tumor such as melanoma, head and neck, liver or kidney cancer. The sequencing used CD4+ or CD8+ T cells sorted from blood, collected in a trial of the OX40 agonist ivuxolimab. The CDR3 reads CAWIRPGLSSAFF. The CDR3 DNA sequence: TGTGCCTGGATTCGCCCGGGACTTTCATCGGCTTTCTTT.